This T cell receptor (beta chain) originates from a study of metastatic and nonmetastatic thyroid tumors. Study overall: Thyroid patients, malignant and benign, had repertoires compared across blood and tumor or nodule tissue.

Every patient was untreated before thyroid surgery. About this clone itself: Its antigen is currently unknown.

Overall study findings and caveats: Across blood and tumor, TCR beta diversity in malignant thyroid tumors was reportedly significantly higher than in benign nodules.

The CDR3 is made up of 14 amino acids. V shed 4 bases and J 4 bases; nucleotides not matched to a gene: 9. CDR1 DFQATT and CDR2 SNEGSKA come from the germline V gene (reference sequence). As processed by the authors: Using the CDR3 differences seen across clinicopathological groups, the authors built a distant-metastasis classifier for papillary thyroid cancer, which was meant to discriminate distant-metastatic patients. TCRdb reanalyzed the PCR reads with MiXCR. V and J calls and clone size were set by TCRdb, not the authors. The sample has around 15,000 clones; roughly 3.5% are singletons. The chain recombines TRBV20-1 with TRBJ2-7, with 8 bases lining up with TRBD2. The sample consisted of tumor tissue. The sequence came from a female donor with papillary thyroid cancer or a benign thyroid nodule (not recorded which). Some clones in this sample may be carry-over from other donors' samples. The CDR3 coding sequence is TGCAGTGCTATAAAACTAGCGGAACCGTACGAGCAGTACTTC. Protein product: CSAIKLAEPYEQYF.